The 30 T cell receptor beta chains reported below all come from one sample, sequenced in a study of shared clonotypes between healthy human individuals. Data came from immunoSEQ multiplex PCR; TCRdb stores just in-frame clones and leaves some out. There are about 79,000 clones in the sample; 50% to 70% occur only once, and roughly 56% lies in the top ten. The sample taken for sequencing was memory CD8+ T cells sorted from blood. Subset indicated: CD45RO+ cells pooled with CCR7-negative TemRA cells. These receptors all come from a man aged 25 to 45 in good health.

This chain uses TRBV10-3 with TRBJ2-1, with D unclear. Trimming shortened V by 3 bases and J by 7 bases, and 16 bases separated the two germline ends. This CDR3 has 15 residues. From germline, CDR1 is ENHRY and CDR2 SYGVKD. The CDR3 nucleotides read TGTGCCATCAGTGAAGGAGAGAAGTTTGTAAATGAGCAGTTCTTC. This gives the protein CAISEGEKFVNEQFF.

The chain links TRBV29-1 to TRBJ2-1, with 9 bases that match TRBD1. Trimming at V came to 4 bases and at J to 2 bases, leaving 3 bases not matched to a gene. The CDR3 sequence is 14 residues long. Germline V gene sequence: CDR1 SQVTM, CDR2 ANQGSEA. The CDR3 spells CSVGQGETYNEQFF. The DNA of the CDR3 is TGCAGCGTTGGACAGGGGGAAACCTACAATGAGCAGTTCTTC.

This clone was observed many times. The chain uses TRBV6-5 and TRBJ2-1, with D maybe TRBD2 (6 bases). The length of the CDR3 is 15 residues. Germline-derived CDR1 and CDR2 are MNHEY and SVGAGI. With 5 bases removed from V and 6 bases from J, the gap between germline ends came to 17 bases. For the CDR3, the DNA is TGTGCCAGCAGTCCCGGGACTTGGATGTCCAATGAGCAGTTCTTC. Protein sequence: CASSPGTWMSNEQFF.

The chain recombines TRBV25-1 with TRBJ1-5; tentative D call: TRBD1 (6 bases). The CDR3 is 14 amino acids. Trimming stripped 8 bases from V and 0 bases from J, with 11 bases between. The V gene's germline CDR1 is MGHDK and CDR2 SYGVNS. The CDR3 here is CASGEGHSNQPQHF. The CDR3 region has the DNA TGTGCCAGCGGCGAGGGACATAGCAATCAGCCCCAGCATTTT. Combining the CDR3 with reference TRBV25-1 and TRBJ1-5 gives the whole variable domain EADIYQTPRYLVIGTGKKITLECSQTMGHDKMYWYQQDPGMELHLIHYSYGVNSTEKGDLSSESTVSRIRTEHFPLTLESARPSHTSQYLCASGEGHSNQPQHFGDGTRLSIL.

As DNA, the CDR3 is TGTGCCAGCAGCCCCTGGACTAGCGGGAGCACAGATACGCAGTATTTT. It specifies CASSPWTSGSTDTQYF. The rearrangement links TRBV7-9 to TRBJ2-3; TRBD2 matches at 11 bases. Germline V gene sequence: CDR1 SEHNR, CDR2 FQNEAQ (reference sequence). V lost 5 bases and J lost 0; bases outside the gene matches: 4. The CDR3 spans 16 residues.

The chain links TRBV29-1 to TRBJ1-1, with a weak D call TRBD1 (5 bases). Germline lookup yields CDR1 SQVTM and CDR2 ANQGSEA. Trimming stripped 5 bases from V and 0 bases from J, with 10 bases between. The CDR3 spans 13 residues. Here the CDR3 reads CSVLTVLNTEAFF. The CDR3 coding sequence is TGCAGCGTTTTGACAGTTCTGAACACTGAAGCTTTCTTT.

This clone was seen more than once but under ten times. J is TRBJ2-1 and V is TRBV7-6; tentative D call: TRBD2 (7 bases). CDR3 length: 18 residues. Germline V gives CDR1 SGHVS, CDR2 FNYEAQ. V lost 2 bases, J lost 2 bases, and 19 bases lay in between. CDR3 in amino acids: CASSLSTGLAGPYNEQFF. CDR3 in DNA: TGTGCCAGCAGCTTATCAACAGGGTTAGCGGGCCCCTACAATGAGCAGTTCTTC.

The rearrangement uses TRBV14 and TRBJ1-2, with D hard to call. Trimming shortened V by 1 base and J by 8 bases, and 11 bases separated the two germline ends. Germline-derived CDR1 and CDR2 are SGHDN and FVKESK. The CDR3 has 13 residues. CDR3 DNA: TGTGCCAGCAGCCAAGCCCCAGCGTTCGGCTACACCTTC. Translated, it gives CASSQAPAFGYTF.

The genes are TRBV6-1 and TRBJ2-7; possibly TRBD1 or TRBD2 for D (5 bases each). Germline values: CDR1 MNHNS, CDR2 SASEGT. The CDR3 extends over 17 amino acids. V was pared by 0 bases and J by 0 bases, with 15 bases between. The CDR3: CASSEAGVGRSSYEQYF. The CDR3 DNA reads TGTGCCAGCAGTGAAGCGGGAGTGGGACGGAGCTCCTACGAGCAGTACTTC.

This chain connects TRBV30 to TRBJ1-1; no firm D call. The CDR3 covers 11 residues. Germline lookup yields CDR1 GTSNPN and CDR2 SVGIG (reference sequence). Trimming cost V 7 bases and J 9 bases, with 15 bases left between them. The CDR3 here is CASREGIKAFF. The CDR3 nucleotides are TGTGCCTCCCGGGAGGGCATCAAAGCTTTCTTT.

This clone was recorded at least ten times. The V and J genes are TRBV6-4 and TRBJ2-2; tentatively, D is TRBD2 (7 bases). V lost 3 bases and J lost 3, with 11 bases in between. Germline CDR1 MRHNA, CDR2 SNTAGT. This CDR3 spans 15 amino acids. The CDR3 sequence: CASSEGAGDTGELFF. CDR3 DNA sequence: TGTGCCAGCAGTGAGGGGGCGGGAGACACCGGGGAGCTGTTTTTT.

The chain is built from TRBV7-9 and TRBJ1-2; 7 bases agree with TRBD1. Per germline, CDR1 SEHNR and CDR2 FQNEAQ (reference sequence). The CDR3 contains 14 residues. The V gene end was trimmed by 5 bases and the J gene end by 7 bases; junction bases not matched to a gene: 10. CDR3 residues: CASSTGVISGGYTF. The CDR3 DNA reads TGTGCCAGCAGCACAGGGGTTATTTCAGGTGGCTACACCTTC.

This clone was detected only a few times. DNA of the CDR3: TGTGCCAGCAGTGAAGCGCTGGACAGCTCCTACGAGCAGTACTTC. The encoded protein is CASSEALDSSYEQYF. The J gene is TRBJ2-7, the V gene TRBV6-1; tentatively, D is TRBD1 (6 bases). CDR3 length equals 15 residues. CDR1 MNHNS and CDR2 SASEGT come from the germline V gene. V shed 0 bases and J shed 0 bases, with 9 bases lying between them.

The gene calls are TRBV9 and TRBJ2-5; TRBD2 matches at 9 bases. The CDR3 spans 14 residues. V lost 0 bases and J lost 4; bases outside the gene matches: 1. CDR1 SGDLS and CDR2 YYNGEE come from the germline V gene. The CDR3 DNA reads as TGTGCCAGCAGCGTAGAGACTAGCGGAGAGACCCAGTACTTC. Translating gives CASSVETSGETQYF.

This chain uses TRBV28 with TRBJ1-1; the match to TRBD1 covers 8 bases. The junction had 11 bases not matched to a gene; V was cut back by 6 bases and J by 5 bases. Germline CDR1 reads MDHEN; CDR2 reads SYDVKM. The CDR3 has 15 residues. CDR3 sequence: CASRDDRGMETEAFF. The CDR3, as DNA: TGTGCCAGCAGGGACGACAGGGGAATGGAGACTGAAGCTTTCTTT. Full variable domain (rest looked up from reference TRBV28 and TRBJ1-1): DVKVTQSSRYLVKRTGEKVFLECVQDMDHENMFWYRQDPGLGLRLIYFSYDVKMKEKGDIPEGYSVSREKKERFSLILESASTNQTSMYLCASRDDRGMETEAFFGQGTRLTVV.

This clone has a single count. The V and J genes are TRBV6-6 and TRBJ2-7; no firm D call. This CDR3 has 16 amino acids. CDR1 is MNHNY and CDR2 is SVGAGI in the germline V gene (reference sequence). V gave up 0 bases and J gave up 0 bases, with 12 bases separating them. The CDR3 DNA follows: TGTGCCAGCAGTTACTCGAAATCGGACGGCTCCTACGAGCAGTACTTC. It codes for CASSYSKSDGSYEQYF.

The V and J genes are TRBV28 and TRBJ2-7; D not certain. Trimming stripped 2 bases from V and 4 bases from J, with 6 bases between. Germline values: CDR1 MDHEN, CDR2 SYDVKM. CDR3 length equals 12 residues. The CDR3 loop is CASSLVGYEQYF. In DNA form, the CDR3 reads TGTGCCAGCAGTTTAGTGGGTTACGAGCAGTACTTC.

The V call is TRBV2, the J call TRBJ2-1; 10 bases are a match to TRBD1. J lost 7 bases, V lost 4 bases, and 4 bases had no gene match. This CDR3 contains 14 residues. Germline CDR1 is SNHLY and CDR2 is FYNNEI. The CDR3 here is CASSGQGAGNEQFF. DNA for the CDR3: TGTGCCAGCAGTGGACAGGGGGCCGGTAATGAGCAGTTCTTC. Supplemented by reference TRBV2 and TRBJ2-1, the full variable domain reads EPEVTQTPSHQVTQMGQEVILRCVPISNHLYFYWYRQILGQKVEFLVSFYNNEISEKSEIFDDQFSVERPDGSNFTLKIRSTKLEDSAMYFCASSGQGAGNEQFFGPGTRLTVL.

The V call is TRBV5-4, the J call TRBJ2-7; the D call may be TRBD1 or TRBD2 (6 bases each). The V and J ends lost 4 bases and 6 bases respectively, with 20 bases between them. CDR1 SGHNT and CDR2 YYREEE come from the germline V gene (reference sequence). The CDR3 sequence is 15 residues long. The CDR3 sequence is CASSPTLPGAGEQYF. CDR3 DNA: TGTGCCAGCAGCCCCACTTTGCCGGGGGCTGGCGAGCAGTACTTC. Based on the CDR3 plus reference TRBV5-4 and TRBJ2-7, the full variable domain is ETGVTQSPTHLIKTRGQQVTLRCSSQSGHNTVSWYQQALGQGPQFIFQYYREEENGRGNFPPRFSGLQFPNYSSELNVNALELDDSALYLCASSPTLPGAGEQYFGPGTRLTVT.

The chain has TRBV28 and TRBJ2-7; 7 positions agree with TRBD2. There are 13 residues in the CDR3. J lost 0 bases, V lost 8 bases, and 4 bases had no gene match. CDR1 MDHEN and CDR2 SYDVKM come from the germline V gene. This CDR3 reads CASQAGNSYEQYF. CDR3 DNA: TGTGCCAGCCAAGCGGGAAACTCCTACGAGCAGTACTTC.

The chain combines TRBV7-9 with TRBJ2-7; the match to TRBD2 covers 8 bases. This CDR3 contains 14 residues. In germline, CDR1 is SEHNR, CDR2 FQNEAQ (reference sequence). Trimming cost V 3 bases and J 3 bases; bases outside gene matches: 4. CDR3 residues: CASSFAGGGYEQYF. The CDR3 nucleotides read TGTGCCAGCAGCTTCGCGGGAGGTGGCTACGAGCAGTACTTC.

This clone was recorded once. V usage is TRBV21-1 and J usage is TRBJ2-3; the D call of TRBD2 is as the table states it, not checked on the DNA. TRBV21-1 is marked as a pseudogene. This CDR3 has 17 amino acids. CDR3 DNA sequence: TGTGCCAGCAGCAAAGAGGGCGGGGAGGTTGGCACAGATACGCAGTATTTT. Residues: CASSKEGGEVGTDTQYF.

This clone was counted many times. This CDR3 is also generated by other DNA sequences in the sample. This sequence joins TRBV6-5 and TRBJ2-7, with 7 bases fitting TRBD2. The CDR3 is 14 amino acids. Unmatched junction bases numbered 5, after V lost 2 bases and J lost 4 bases. Germline lookup yields CDR1 MNHEY and CDR2 SVGAGI. The DNA for the CDR3 is TGTGCCAGCAGTTACGGTACGGGAGGTTACGAGCAGTACTTC. Translation: CASSYGTGGYEQYF.

The chain recombines TRBV19 with TRBJ2-2; maybe TRBD2 (5 bases). The CDR3 is 17 amino acids. Germline assignment: CDR1 LNHDA and CDR2 SQIVND (reference sequence). The V and J ends lost 3 bases and 3 bases respectively, with 17 bases between them. CDR3 sequence reads: CASSMGLRVGDTGELFF. CDR3 nucleotide sequence: TGTGCCAGTAGTATGGGTTTGCGGGTTGGTGACACCGGGGAGCTGTTTTTT.

The chain is built from TRBV9 and TRBJ2-2, with D tentatively TRBD2 (5 bases). This CDR3 contains 14 residues. Trimming pared 0 bases from V and 7 bases from J, leaving 10 bases between. The germline gives CDR1 SGDLS, CDR2 YYNGEE. The CDR3: CASSVDSGGGELFF. CDR3 sequence (DNA): TGTGCCAGCAGCGTAGATTCCGGAGGCGGGGAGCTGTTTTTT.

This chain links TRBV6-5 with TRBJ2-2; D is perhaps TRBD2 (5 bases). Germline V gene sequence: CDR1 MNHEY, CDR2 SVGAGI. Trimming took off 9 bases at V and 4 bases at J, with 6 bases between the two ends. This CDR3 is 11 amino acids long. CDR3 region: CASGGTGELFF. The CDR3 region has the DNA TGTGCCAGTGGAGGCACCGGGGAGCTGTTTTTT.

This clone was observed at least ten times. The CDR3 sequence is CASSYGDSHTDTQYF. DNA for the CDR3: TGTGCCAGCAGTTACGGGGACAGTCACACAGATACGCAGTATTTT. This chain connects TRBV6-6 to TRBJ2-3; 7 bases align to TRBD1. The CDR3 loop spans 15 amino acids. Germline CDR1 and CDR2: MNHNY and SVGAGI (reference sequence). V gave up 2 bases and J gave up 2 bases; unmatched junction bases: 4.

The V gene is TRBV25-1, the J gene TRBJ2-1; TRBD1 matches 7 bases. The germline V gene has CDR1 MGHDK and CDR2 SYGVNS. The junction had 9 bases not matched to a gene; V was cut back by 4 bases and J by 3 bases. CDR3 size: 16 residues. CDR3 DNA: TGTGCCAGCAGTGGCCGGGACAGATACGACTACAATGAGCAGTTCTTC. It is translated as CASSGRDRYDYNEQFF.

The table lists this clone with a few counts. This sequence joins TRBV13 and TRBJ1-2; D may be TRBD1 (6 bases). The CDR3 loop spans 15 amino acids. CDR1 and CDR2 (germline): PRHDT, FYEKMQ (reference sequence). V lost 6 bases, J lost 0 bases, and 14 bases lay in between. CDR3 region: CASSYGQSSNYGYTF. CDR3 coding DNA: TGTGCCAGCAGTTACGGACAGTCTTCTAACTATGGCTACACCTTC. Full variable domain (rest looked up from reference TRBV13 and TRBJ1-2): AAGVIQSPRHLIKEKRETATLKCYPIPRHDTVYWYQQGPGQDPQFLISFYEKMQSDKGSIPDRFSAQQFSDYHSELNMSSLELGDSALYFCASSYGQSSNYGYTFGSGTRLTVV.

The chain carries TRBV19 and TRBJ2-7; TRBD1 aligns across 9 bases. This CDR3 spans 15 amino acids. The J segment lost 2 bases and the V segment lost 5 bases, leaving 7 bases of the junction unmatched. Germline V gives CDR1 LNHDA, CDR2 SQIVND (reference sequence). The CDR3 DNA reads TGTGCCAGTAGTCAAACGACAGGGGGGCCCTACGAGCAGTACTTC. It specifies CASSQTTGGPYEQYF.